The 5 T cell receptor beta chains below were found in one sample sequenced in a study of regulatory T cells in long-lasting Graves disease. Both iRepertoire HTBI primers and Arm-PCR of CDR3 regions were used to build the TCR beta libraries. TCRdb redid the calling of the multiplex PCR reads with MiXCR, one entry per CDR3 protein. The data show around 500,000 distinct CDR3 sequences, about a fifth seen once. Stated time point: persistent/refractory GD, antithyroid drugs over 5 years with positive TRAb. With RNA extracted from PBMCs as input, the TCR library was made. The input for sequencing was peripheral blood mononuclear cells (PBMCs), taken when the disease was refractory, from a patient treated with antithyroid drugs. The receptors were gathered from a female donor with Graves disease.

This clonotype was recorded at least ten times. CDR3 protein: CSGSQTRGGTGELFF. The CDR3 DNA follows: TGCAGCGGGTCCCAAACCAGGGGAGGCACCGGGGAGCTGTTTTTT. The gene calls are TRBV29-1 and TRBJ2-2; either TRBD1 or TRBD2 may fit D (6 bases each). The V gene's germline CDR1 is SQVTM and CDR2 ANQGSEA. The CDR3 extends over 15 amino acids. Trimming took off 7 bases at V and 4 bases at J, with 19 bases between the two ends.

The table lists this clonotype with many counts. The chain links TRBV15 to TRBJ2-5, with no clear D. The germline CDR1 and CDR2 sequences are LNHNV and YYDKDF (reference sequence). The CDR3 runs 15 residues. V lost 0 bases and J 4 bases, leaving 12 bases between the germline ends. In DNA form, the CDR3 reads TGTGCCACCAGCAGAGATGTAGGAGACCCAGAGACCCAGTACTTC. It translates to CATSRDVGDPETQYF.

This clonotype was detected many times. The V gene is TRBV7-8, the J gene TRBJ1-1, with D perhaps matching TRBD1 (6 bases). The ends were cut back, 5 bases at V and 7 bases at J, with 14 bases in the middle. Looked up from germline, CDR1 is SGHVS and CDR2 is FQNEAQ. The CDR3 has 13 residues. In nucleotides, the CDR3 is TGTGCCAGCAGCCATAGAGGGGGGCGTGAAGCTTTCTTT. Protein: CASSHRGGREAFF.

The V call is TRBV19, the J call TRBJ1-1, with D unclear. CDR1 LNHDA and CDR2 SQIVND come from the germline V gene (reference sequence). This CDR3 comprises 11 residues. The V end lost 5 bases, the J end lost 13 bases, and 14 bases lay between the germline ends. CDR3 in DNA: TGTGCCAGTAGTTCGAGCCCCAAGGTTTTCTTT. This translates into CASSSSPKVFF. The full variable domain, its missing parts supplied by reference TRBV19 and TRBJ1-1, is DGGITQSPKYLFRKEGQNVTLSCEQNLNHDAMYWYRQDPGQGLRLIYYSQIVNDFQKGDIAEGYSVSREKKESFPLTVTSAQKNPTAFYLCASSSSPKVFFGQGTRLTVV.

Points on this clonotype: Given a much more abundant clone one base away, this may be a read error. The CDR3 region is CASSQDAYLGYTF. In nucleotides, the CDR3 is TGTGCCAGCAGTCAGGACGCGTATCTCGGCTACACCTTC. V gene TRBV7-2 combines with J gene TRBJ1-2; no firm D call. Germline V CDR1 and CDR2: SGHTA, FQGNSA. V lost 6 bases and J 8 bases, leaving 16 bases between the germline ends. The length of the CDR3 is 13 residues.